Listed below are T cell receptor beta chains from one sample, sequenced in a study of cytomegalovirus exposure and HLA in healthy donors. Assay: immunoSEQ multiplex PCR; the TCRdb copy retains only in-frame clones and omits some. The table shows roughly 190,000 clones, with 70% to 80% occurring only once. Material for sequencing was PBMCs. The receptors here all came from a woman aged 50 to 65 in good health and CMV-seronegative. The CDR3 runs from the conserved cysteine through the conserved F or W. Fields, in order: V gene, CDR3 length, J gene, CDR3 protein.

>TRBV5-1|14|TRBJ2-5
CASSIGTVLETQYF
>TRBV4-1|18|TRBJ2-1
CASSQALEREVSYNEQFF
>TRBV7-6|15|TRBJ2-1
CATLKTSSSYNEQFF
>TRBV28|14|TRBJ1-5
CASKTGVLNQPQHF
>TRBV4-3|14|TRBJ2-7
CASSQGTGYNEQYF
>TRBV11-2|12|TRBJ1-3
CASSPSGNTIYF
>TRBV14|16|TRBJ2-2
CASSRGLAGVNGELFF
>TRBV7-8|15|-
CASSLGTSGSYEQYF
>TRBV4-1|15|TRBJ1-5
CASSQDGGGGQPQHF
>TRBV14|14|TRBJ1-3
CASSQPQGVNTIYF
>TRBV28|11|TRBJ1-1
CAGQGNTEAFF
>TRBV19|15|TRBJ1-6
CASRPGSSYNSPLHF
>TRBV12-5|15|TRBJ2-3
CASGVAGSGTDTQYF
>TRBV27|15|TRBJ2-1
CASSRDRGLYNEQFF
>TRBV28|15|TRBJ2-7
CASSSPAQVSYEQYF
>TRBV5-1|15|TRBJ1-6
CASSLAGQARSPLHF
>TRBV7-8|15|TRBJ1-2
CASSLTGDRGYGYTF
>TRBV2|12|TRBJ2-5
CASRYLTGRQYF
>TRBV5-6|12|TRBJ2-7
CAGKGGLYEQYF
>TRBV5-5|14|TRBJ2-7
CASIPGQGTYEQYF
>TRBV28|15|TRBJ1-1
CASSPPGQRNTEAFF
>TRBV7-2|15|TRBJ2-7
CASSFHAQGSYEQYF
>TRBV28|15|TRBJ1-1
CASSLGATGNTEAFF
>TRBV28|15|TRBJ2-5
CASSLYGGPQETQYF
>TRBV30|14|TRBJ1-1
CAWSVKGAYTEAFF
>TRBV6-7|14|TRBJ1-4
CASTRAGVNEKLFF
>TRBV6-5|11|TRBJ1-4
CASSSGEKLFF
>TRBV5-1|16|TRBJ2-3
CASSAGTSGTTDTQYF
>TRBV28|14|-
CASSFPGRRAEQYF
>TRBV11-2|11|TRBJ2-7
CASSVNYEQYF
>TRBV28|13|TRBJ1-4
CASIGGPKEKLFF
>TRBV10-1|11|TRBJ1-3
CASGVGQTIYF
>TRBV9|16|TRBJ1-2
CASSTTTGTGGYGYTF
>TRBV11-2|13|TRBJ2-1
CASSRQSYNEQFF
>TRBV28|12|TRBJ1-1
CASTPNPAEAFF
>TRBV7-2|15|TRBJ1-5
CASSQSTGGNQPQHF
>TRBV5-1|15|TRBJ2-1
CASSSAGTTYNEQFF
>TRBV2|14|TRBJ1-5
CASSAGLSNQPQHF
>TRBV6-5|14|TRBJ2-3
CASSLRGVQDTQYF
>TRBV7-3|13|TRBJ2-1
CASSSQGLNEQFF
>TRBV23-1|15|TRBJ1-2
CASSCPGTENYGYTF
>TRBV9|16|TRBJ1-1
CTSSVTPWGEGTEAFF
>TRBV28|16|TRBJ2-3
CASTAGGGGGTDTQYF
>TRBV6-4|15|TRBJ2-2
CASSAVAGAVGELFF
>TRBV7-8|16|TRBJ2-7
CASSLARGGATYEQYF
>TRBV9|13|TRBJ1-2
CASSPRDSYGYTF
>TRBV7-2|11|TRBJ2-7
CASSQIYEQYF
>TRBV18|14|TRBJ2-2
CASSGTLNTGELFF
>TRBV19|18|TRBJ2-3
CASSDGTSGRVGTDTQYF
>TRBV5-1|15|TRBJ2-6
CASSLPGSGANVLTF
>TRBV14|15|TRBJ1-2
CASSPLGGIGYGYTF
>TRBV4-3|17|TRBJ2-2
CASSQDQPRGNTGELFF
>TRBV4-1|16|TRBJ1-5
CASSQDPGGWNQPQHF
>TRBV28|16|TRBJ2-2
CASTSGTRGSTGELFF
>TRBV2|19|TRBJ1-5
CASSSNPRGAGGSNQPQHF
>TRBV5-1|15|TRBJ2-7
CASSAGGGGRDEQYF
>TRBV27|14|TRBJ1-2
CASSLVTFNYGYTF